This T cell receptor beta chain derives from a study of T cell changes during pregnancy in multiple sclerosis. Produced via immunoSEQ multiplex PCR; TCRdb's table is partial and in-frame only. The repertoire holds around 100,000 clones, with 75% to 95% as singletons. This CDR3 comprises 17 residues. CDR1 SGHAT and CDR2 FQNNGV come from the germline V gene. V was cut by 5 bases and J by 2 bases, with 22 bases left in between. This specimen was peripheral blood, taken in the second trimester of pregnancy. The rearrangement joins TRBV11-2 to TRBJ2-7; D is possibly TRBD2 (6 bases). The clonotype originates from a female donor in good health, enrolled as a control in a pregnancy study. CDR3 sequence: CASSLLRGGTFAYEQYF. CDR3 nucleotide sequence: TGTGCCAGCAGCCTGTTACGGGGCGGGACTTTTGCCTACGAGCAGTACTTC.